This entry lists 27 T cell receptor beta chains sequenced from one sample in a study of identical twins. TCRdb ran MiXCR on the 5' RACE reads and lists one entry per CDR3 protein. The sample has about 550,000 distinct CDR3 sequences, more than 20% seen once; the top ten hold 0.45% to 0.5%. Another study also made use of these data, one on yellow fever vaccine responses in identical twins.

Sequencing was carried out using CD4+ T cells sorted from blood. The receptors here all came from a young woman in good health.

The J gene is TRBJ2-1, the V gene TRBV9, with TRBD2 matching over 9 bases. The germline gives CDR1 SGDLS, CDR2 YYNGEE. This CDR3 contains 15 residues. The ends lost 2 bases at V and 2 bases at J; junction bases unmatched: 2. The CDR3 loop is CASSVAGGTYNEQFF. The CDR3 DNA reads as TGTGCCAGCAGCGTCGCGGGAGGGACCTACAATGAGCAGTTCTTC.

The chain links TRBV29-1 to TRBJ2-1; TRBD2 matches at 8 bases. V was pared by 7 bases and J by 10 bases, with 18 bases of the junction left unmatched. The CDR3 sequence is 15 residues long. Germline values: CDR1 SQVTM, CDR2 ANQGSEA. The CDR3 sequence is CSAVGLVGREGEQFF. The CDR3 DNA sequence: TGCAGCGCCGTGGGACTAGTGGGGAGAGAGGGCGAGCAGTTCTTC.

Only a few counts were recorded for this clonotype. The V and J genes are TRBV28 and TRBJ2-1, with 10 bases lining up with TRBD2. The CDR3 has 14 residues. Trimming at V came to 7 bases and at J to 8 bases, leaving 8 bases not matched to a gene. Per germline, CDR1 MDHEN and CDR2 SYDVKM. CDR3 coding DNA: TGTGCCAGCACGCTAGCGGGAGTGTTAGATGAGCAGTTCTTC. Its protein is CASTLAGVLDEQFF.

This clonotype was counted only a few times. This chain uses TRBV18 with TRBJ2-6; TRBD1 is a possible D gene (6 bases). CDR1 KGHSH and CDR2 LQKENI come from the germline V gene. Trimming took 0 bases from V and 0 from J, leaving 12 bases between them. CDR3 length: 18 amino acids. CDR3 sequence reads: CASSPPSGEYSGANVLTF. The CDR3 nucleotides read TGTGCCAGCTCACCACCGTCAGGGGAGTACTCTGGGGCCAACGTCCTGACTTTC.

The V call is TRBV29-1, the J call TRBJ2-5; the D gene is possibly TRBD2 (5 bases). Trimming shortened V by 0 bases and J by 4 bases, and 9 bases separated the two germline ends. This CDR3 has 13 amino acids. CDR1 and CDR2 (germline): SQVTM, ANQGSEA. The CDR3 region is CSVEDIAGETQYF. CDR3 DNA: TGCAGCGTTGAAGATATTGCGGGAGAGACCCAGTACTTC.

The chain has TRBV20-1 and TRBJ2-3; D is uncertain. Germline V gene lookup returns CDR1 DFQATT and CDR2 SNEGSKA (reference sequence). V lost 0 bases and J 4 bases, leaving 11 bases between the germline ends. This CDR3 spans 14 amino acids. CDR3 amino acids: CSARDPRVPDTQYF. The CDR3 nucleotides read TGCAGTGCTAGAGATCCCCGAGTTCCAGATACGCAGTATTTT.

CDR3 sequence (DNA): TGCAGCGTTGACGAGGGGGCGGGTTCTGGCTACACCTTC. Protein: CSVDEGAGSGYTF. The rearrangement links TRBV29-1 to TRBJ1-2; 7 nucleotides agree with TRBD1. Germline CDR1 is SQVTM and CDR2 is ANQGSEA. This CDR3 comprises 13 residues. The trim removed 3 bases at V and 7 bases at J, leaving 8 bases unmatched.

This clonotype was seen a handful of times. This chain links TRBV7-6 with TRBJ2-1; TRBD2 aligns across 8 bases. The CDR3 is made up of 16 amino acids. The germline gives CDR1 SGHVS, CDR2 FNYEAQ. The trim removed 2 bases at V and 5 bases at J, leaving 8 bases unmatched. CDR3 in DNA: TGTGCCAGCAGCTTACTGGTACTAGCGGACAACAATGAGCAGTTCTTC. Protein sequence: CASSLLVLADNNEQFF.

In its sample, this clonotype was seen a few times. The rearrangement joins TRBV5-1 to TRBJ2-3; 15 nucleotides align to TRBD2. Trimming removed 4 bases from V and 5 bases from J; junction bases left unmatched: 8. Germline lookup yields CDR1 SGHRS and CDR2 YFSETQ. This CDR3 has 17 residues. The CDR3 DNA is TGCGCCAGCAGCCCCGGACTAGCGGGAGGGCCGGGAGATACGCAGTATTTT. This sequence encodes CASSPGLAGGPGDTQYF.

This clonotype appeared many times. The rearrangement joins TRBV11-2 to TRBJ2-1, with D perhaps TRBD2 (7 bases). The CDR3 runs 19 residues. The V end was cut by 2 bases, the J end by 3 bases, with 23 bases between. The V gene's germline CDR1 is SGHAT and CDR2 FQNNGV. The CDR3 region is CASSLRGGGSRTLYNEQFF. For the CDR3, the DNA is TGTGCCAGCAGCTTAAGGGGGGGTGGATCGCGTACTCTCTACAATGAGCAGTTCTTC. Looking up the rest from reference TRBV11-2 and TRBJ2-1 gives the full variable domain: EAGVAQSPRYKIIEKRQSVAFWCNPISGHATLYWYQQILGQGPKLLIQFQNNGVVDDSQLPKDRFSAERLKGVDSTLKIQPAKLEDSAVYLCASSLRGGGSRTLYNEQFFGPGTRLTVL.

This clonotype was recorded at least ten times. The chain joins TRBV2 to TRBJ2-1, with 7 bases matching TRBD2. The CDR3 loop spans 16 amino acids. Germline V lookup: CDR1 SNHLY, CDR2 FYNNEI. Trimming took 1 base from V and 7 from J; bases not matched to a gene: 10. The CDR3, as DNA: TGTGCCAGCAGTGAAGGGCTAGCGGAGGGGAGGAATGAGCAGTTCTTC. This sequence encodes CASSEGLAEGRNEQFF.

In its sample, this clonotype was seen a few times. J is TRBJ2-7 and V is TRBV21-1. TRBV21-1 constitutes a pseudogene. The CDR3 is 14 amino acids. This chain's CDR3 is CASSKTEPVYEQYV. Written as DNA, the CDR3 is TGTGCCAGCAGCAAAACCGAACCGGTATACGAGCAGTACGTC.

V gene TRBV15 combines with J gene TRBJ1-6, with D perhaps TRBD1 (6 bases). Trimming took 4 bases from V and 6 from J, leaving 16 bases between them. The CDR3 is 16 amino acids. CDR1 LNHNV and CDR2 YYDKDF come from the germline V gene (reference sequence). CDR3 region: CATSTGTQEFNSPLHF. The CDR3 nucleotides read TGTGCCACCAGCACGGGGACACAAGAATTTAATTCACCCCTCCACTTT.

This clonotype came up a few times. The chain has TRBV28 and TRBJ1-6, with D possibly matching TRBD1 (6 bases). The length of the CDR3 is 13 residues. Germline V gene data show CDR1 as MDHEN and CDR2 as SYDVKM. V was pared by 11 bases and J by 7 bases, with 15 bases between. The DNA of the CDR3 is TGTGCCGCGGAACAGGGCTTAAATTCACCCCTCCACTTT. Translating gives CAAEQGLNSPLHF.

The chain employs TRBV7-2 and TRBJ2-1; 8 bases match TRBD2. This CDR3 comprises 16 residues. Trimming removed 0 bases from V and 4 bases from J; junction bases left unmatched: 5. Germline V CDR1 and CDR2: SGHTA, FQGNSA. CDR3 residues: CASSLAASGGYNEQFF. CDR3 sequence (DNA): TGTGCCAGCAGCTTAGCCGCGAGCGGGGGATACAATGAGCAGTTCTTC.

This chain joins TRBV11-1 and TRBJ2-4, with 7 bases identical to TRBD1. The length of the CDR3 is 21 residues. The germline V gene has CDR1 SGHAT and CDR2 FQDESV (reference sequence). Trimming cost V 1 base and J 1 base; bases outside gene matches: 19. CDR3 coding DNA: TGTGCCAGCAGCTTAGAATGGAACAGGGCAGGGGGTGGCTTCGCCAAAAACATTCAGTACTTC. Residues: CASSLEWNRAGGGFAKNIQYF.

At least ten counts were recorded for this clonotype. The chain links TRBV2 to TRBJ2-3, with a possible D match to TRBD2 (6 bases). The germline V gene has CDR1 SNHLY and CDR2 FYNNEI. The CDR3 extends over 15 amino acids. V was trimmed by 10 bases and J by 5 bases, leaving 22 bases between them. The CDR3 loop reads CATIPRETSRDTQYF. The DNA of the CDR3 is TGTGCCACCATCCCACGCGAGACTAGTCGAGATACGCAGTATTTT.

The rearrangement uses TRBV28 and TRBJ2-3; 13 positions agree with TRBD2. Germline V CDR1 and CDR2: MDHEN, SYDVKM. This CDR3 is 16 amino acids long. Losses at the gene ends were 5 bases for V and 5 bases for J; bases not matched to a gene: 7. The CDR3: CASSPPGLAGVDTQYF. The CDR3 DNA follows: TGTGCCAGCAGTCCGCCCGGACTAGCGGGAGTAGATACGCAGTATTTT.

This sequence joins TRBV10-2 and TRBJ1-2; tentative D call: TRBD1 (6 bases). The CDR3 has 15 amino acids. The V gene lost 6 bases and the J gene lost 3 bases, with 17 bases spanning the gap. The germline V gene has CDR1 WSHSY and CDR2 SAAADI. CDR3 in amino acids: CASRDIGAGDYGYTF. CDR3 DNA sequence: TGCGCCAGCAGGGACATAGGGGCAGGGGACTATGGCTACACCTTC.

This clonotype occurred many times. This rearrangement joins TRBV5-1 to TRBJ2-1; D not resolved. CDR1 and CDR2 (germline): SGHRS, YFSETQ. Trimming took 1 base from V and 3 from J, leaving 17 bases between them. This CDR3 has 17 residues. CDR3 coding DNA: TGCGCCAGCAGCTTGACCCGGGCACAGCTTAACTACAATGAGCAGTTCTTC. Amino acid sequence: CASSLTRAQLNYNEQFF.

This chain links TRBV5-1 with TRBJ1-1; D unresolved. The CDR3 is 14 amino acids. V shed 1 base and J shed 2 bases, with 9 bases lying between them. Germline loops: CDR1 SGHRS, CDR2 YFSETQ. Here the CDR3 reads CASSLREYNTEAFF. For the CDR3, the DNA is TGCGCCAGCAGCTTGAGGGAGTACAACACTGAAGCTTTCTTT.

V is TRBV24-1 and J is TRBJ2-3; TRBD1 matches at 9 bases. The CDR3 extends over 16 amino acids. Germline CDR1 KGHDR, CDR2 SFDVKD. V shed 9 bases and J 6 bases; nucleotides not matched to a gene: 15. CDR3: CATRENPGQGTDTQYF. The CDR3 DNA follows: TGTGCCACCCGCGAAAACCCGGGACAGGGTACTGATACGCAGTATTTT.

V usage is TRBV12-3 or TRBV12-4 and J usage is TRBJ2-1; D might be TRBD2 (6 bases). Between the trimmed V and J ends, which lost 6 bases and 7 bases, there was a span of 10 bases. The CDR3 contains 12 residues. CDR3 sequence: CASREGGNEQFF. In nucleotides, the CDR3 is TGTGCCAGCAGGGAGGGCGGGAATGAGCAGTTCTTC.

The CDR3 region has the DNA TGTGCCAGCAGCCCATCCCTGGCGGGCGCGAACACCGGGGAGCTGTTTTTT. It translates to CASSPSLAGANTGELFF. V usage is TRBV3-1 and J usage is TRBJ2-2, with a possible D match to TRBD2 (5 bases). This CDR3 has 17 amino acids. The germline V gene encodes CDR1 LGHDT and CDR2 YNNKEL (reference sequence). The V and J ends lost 4 bases and 0 bases respectively, with 15 bases between them.

This clonotype was recorded at least ten times. The chain employs TRBV12-3 or TRBV12-4 and TRBJ1-2; D may be TRBD1 (6 bases). The length of the CDR3 is 15 residues. Deletions cut 2 bases from V and 3 bases from J, with 13 bases between. This CDR3 is CASSLNGQLDYGYTF. The CDR3 bases are TGTGCCAGCAGTTTAAACGGACAGTTGGACTATGGCTACACCTTC.

This clonotype was found a few times. DNA for the CDR3: TGTGCCAGCAGAGCGGGACTAGCGGGAGGGATAAACACCGGGGAGCTGTTTTTT. This codes for CASRAGLAGGINTGELFF. This chain connects TRBV6-1 to TRBJ2-2, with 16 bases matching TRBD2. Losses at the gene ends were 6 bases for V and 2 bases for J; bases not matched to a gene: 6. Per germline, CDR1 MNHNS and CDR2 SASEGT. This CDR3 has 18 amino acids.

This clonotype was observed a few times. The chain carries TRBV12-3 or TRBV12-4 and TRBJ1-1; D remains ambiguous. V lost 7 bases to trimming and J lost 1 base, with 7 bases between them. The CDR3 has 12 amino acids. The CDR3 reads CASIRGNTEAFF. CDR3 sequence (DNA): TGTGCCAGCATACGGGGGAACACTGAAGCTTTCTTT.